This T cell receptor beta chain derives from a study of T cell repertoires in cytomegalovirus infection (dated by TCRdb to between 2018 and 2020). Some background on the complete study: The HLA type of each donor mattered for the analysis, because public TCR beta signatures pointed to carriage of CMV infection along with the matching HLA type. General conclusions and limits of the study: In both this cohort and an independent roughly 360-donor cohort, the cumulative frequency of public TCR beta family members distinguished carriers of CMV infection plus the relevant HLA type. The ex vivo response was dominated by HLA-C-restricted CMV-specific TCR beta clonotypes, which also provided the single most frequent clonotype in two of eight donors.

V trim: 5 bases; J trim: 1 base; unmatched bases: 10. The CDR3 starts with the cysteine, ends with the phenylalanine, and has 17 residues. Of the read, only the CDR3 DNA is kept; its 51 bases are in frame from base 1. CDR1 and CDR2, looked up from the germline V gene (reference sequence), are DFQATT and SNEGSKA. About this clonotype: Which antigen it targets is not known. It has no much larger one-base neighbor in the sample; base qualities were not kept.

Sequencing relied on an Illumina HiSeq 1500. Starting from the raw public reads, TCRdb applied fastp trimming at Q25, assembled clones with MiXCR and retained in-frame beta chains. A single entry per CDR3 protein holds the most common genes and DNA from its merged rows. The sample includes 350,000 to 550,000 distinct CDR3 sequences, with around 32% observed a single time. The ten largest clonotypes hold roughly 15% of the sample. The sequence was obtained from a human donor in good health (CMV status not recorded). Some clones in this sample may be carry-over from other donors' samples. What was sequenced was PBMCs. The rearranged chain carries TRBV20-1 and TRBJ2-3, and 12 bases in between align with TRBD2. The encoded CDR3 is CSAGPSGGGSRTDTQYF. The DNA sequence is TGCAGTGCTGGCCCTAGCGGGGGGGGAAGTCGCACAGATACGCAGTATTTT.